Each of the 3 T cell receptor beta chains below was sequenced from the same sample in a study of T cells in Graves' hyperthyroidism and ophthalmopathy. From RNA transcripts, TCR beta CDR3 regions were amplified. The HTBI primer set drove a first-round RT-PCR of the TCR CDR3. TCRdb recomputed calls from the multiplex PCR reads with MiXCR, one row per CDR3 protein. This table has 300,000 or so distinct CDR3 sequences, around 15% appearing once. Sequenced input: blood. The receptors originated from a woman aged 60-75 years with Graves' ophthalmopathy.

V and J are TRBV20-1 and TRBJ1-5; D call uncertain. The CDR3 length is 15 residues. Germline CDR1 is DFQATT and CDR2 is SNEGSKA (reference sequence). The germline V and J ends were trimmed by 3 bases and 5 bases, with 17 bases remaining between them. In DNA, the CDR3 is TGCAGTGCTAGTCCTCGCCTGGGAGGGCATCAGCCCCAGCATTTT. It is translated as CSASPRLGGHQPQHF.

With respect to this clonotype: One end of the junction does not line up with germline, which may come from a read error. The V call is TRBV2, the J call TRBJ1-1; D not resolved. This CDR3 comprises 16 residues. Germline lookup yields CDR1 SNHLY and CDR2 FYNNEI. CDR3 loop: CASSQDPKTENTEAFF. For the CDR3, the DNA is TGCGCCAGCAGCCAAGACCCAAAGACGGAGAACACTGAAGCTTTCTTT.

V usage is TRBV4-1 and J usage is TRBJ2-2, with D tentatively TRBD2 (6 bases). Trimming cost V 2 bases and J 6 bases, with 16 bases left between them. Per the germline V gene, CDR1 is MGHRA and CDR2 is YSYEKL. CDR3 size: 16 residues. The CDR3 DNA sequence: TGCGCCAGCAGCCAACGGGTGGGACTTGCCCCCGGGGAGCTGTTTTTT. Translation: CASSQRVGLAPGELFF.